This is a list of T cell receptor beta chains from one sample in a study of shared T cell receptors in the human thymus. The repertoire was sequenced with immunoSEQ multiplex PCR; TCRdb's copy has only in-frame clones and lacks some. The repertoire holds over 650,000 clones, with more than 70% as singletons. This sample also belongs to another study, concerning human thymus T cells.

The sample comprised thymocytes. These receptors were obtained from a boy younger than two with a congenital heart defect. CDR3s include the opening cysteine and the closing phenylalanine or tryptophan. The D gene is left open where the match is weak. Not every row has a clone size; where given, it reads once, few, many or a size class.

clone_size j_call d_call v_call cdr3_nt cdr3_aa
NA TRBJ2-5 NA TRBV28 TGTGCCAGCCTAGTTTATAACGGGGGTCAAGAGACCCAGTACTTC CASLVYNGGQETQYF
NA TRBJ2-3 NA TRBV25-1 TGTGCCAGCAGTGTCGGTAGGGGCTCAGATACGCAGTATTTT CASSVGRGSDTQYF
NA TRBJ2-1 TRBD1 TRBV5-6 TGTGCCAGCAGCTGCCCTCCGTCCCTGGACAGGGCCTACAATGAGCAGTTCTTC CASSCPPSLDRAYNEQFF
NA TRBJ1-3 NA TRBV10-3 TGTGCCACCCAGGGAGGAAACACCATATATTTT CATQGGNTIYF
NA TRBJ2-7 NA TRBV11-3 TGTGCCAGCAGCTTATGGCAGACAAGCTCCTACGAGCAGTACTTC CASSLWQTSSYEQYF
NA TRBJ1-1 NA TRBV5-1 TGCGCCAGCAGCGTTGATAGGGGGAACACTGAAGCTTTCTTT CASSVDRGNTEAFF
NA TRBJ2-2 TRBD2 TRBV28 TGTGCCAGCAGTTTCCCGGGAGGGAGGCACACCGGGGAGCTGTTTTTT CASSFPGGRHTGELFF
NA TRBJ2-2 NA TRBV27 TGTGCCAGCAGTTTATCCGCGGCCGGGGAGCTGTTTTTT CASSLSAAGELFF
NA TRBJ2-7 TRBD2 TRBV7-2 TGTGCCAGCAGCATAACTAGCGGGAGTTACCACGAGCAGTACTTC CASSITSGSYHEQYF
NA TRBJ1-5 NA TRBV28 TGTGCCAGCAGCTATCACGAGCCACCCGTTAATCAGCCCCAGCATTTT CASSYHEPPVNQPQHF
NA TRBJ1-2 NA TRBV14 TGTGCCAGCAGCCCTAAACAAGACAGATCAAACTATGGCTACACCTTC CASSPKQDRSNYGYTF
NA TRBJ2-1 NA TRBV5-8 TGTGCCAGCAGCTTGGTTACTAGAGTCGAGAATGAGCAGTTCTTC CASSLVTRVENEQFF
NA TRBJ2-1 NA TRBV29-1 TGCAGCGTCCTAGTGTATTACAATGAGCAGTTCTTC CSVLVYYNEQFF
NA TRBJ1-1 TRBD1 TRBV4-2 TGTGCCAGCAGCCACACCCATGACCGGGACAGGGAAGGGGTCATGAACACTGAAGCTTTCTTT CASSHTHDRDREGVMNTEAFF
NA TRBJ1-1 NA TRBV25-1 TGTGCCAGCAGTGAAGGGGAGGGAAACACTGAAGCTTTCTTT CASSEGEGNTEAFF
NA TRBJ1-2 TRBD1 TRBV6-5 TGTGCCAGCAGTCTAAGGACAGGTTTCTATGGCTACACCTTC CASSLRTGFYGYTF
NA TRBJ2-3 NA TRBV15 TGTGCCACCAGCAGAGGAGGGCCCCCCCGGCAGTATTTT CATSRGGPPRQYF
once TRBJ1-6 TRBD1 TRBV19 TGTGCCAGTAGTTTACGTCCCGGGACAGGGACGAAGTTTAATTCACCCCTCCACTTT CASSLRPGTGTKFNSPLHF
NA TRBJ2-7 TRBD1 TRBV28 TGTGCCAGCAGTCCCGGGACAGGGAGGGAATTC CASSPGTGREF
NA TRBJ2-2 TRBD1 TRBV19 TGTGCCAGTAGTATAGCTAGGACAGGCTCTACCGGGGAGCTGTTTTTT CASSIARTGSTGELFF
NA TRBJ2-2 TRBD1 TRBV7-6 TGTGCCAGCAGCTTGACAGGGGGAGACACCGGGGAGCTGTTTTTT CASSLTGGDTGELFF
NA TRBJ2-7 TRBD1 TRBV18 TGTGCCAGCTCACCAAGAGGGGGCGCTTCACCTTACGAGCAGTACTTC CASSPRGGASPYEQYF
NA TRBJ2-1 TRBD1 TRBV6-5 TGTGCCAGCAGTTACGAGGGACAGAAGGAGTTCTTC CASSYEGQKEFF
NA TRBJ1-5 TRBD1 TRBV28 TGTGCCAGCAGTTTGGCGGGACAGGGTCTCTATAGCAATCAGCCCCAGCATTTT CASSLAGQGLYSNQPQHF
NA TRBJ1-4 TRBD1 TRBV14 TGTGCCAGCAGCCAAGATCCCAGGGGGCGGAGTAATGAAAAACTGTTTTTT CASSQDPRGRSNEKLFF
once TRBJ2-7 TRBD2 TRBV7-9 TGTGCCAGCACCCTAGGGACTAGCGGGAAGGGTAGCTACGAGCAGTACTTC CASTLGTSGKGSYEQYF
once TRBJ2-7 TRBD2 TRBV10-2 TGCGCCAGCAGTGTGATTGCGAGCGGGAGTATGAACGAGCAGTACTTC CASSVIASGSMNEQYF
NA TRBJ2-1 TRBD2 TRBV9 TGTGCCAGCAGCGTCTTAGCGGGAGGGCAGAGCTCCTACAATGAGCAGTTCTTC CASSVLAGGQSSYNEQFF
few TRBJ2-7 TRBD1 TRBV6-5 TGTGCCAGCAGTTACTCCGGGACAGGGTTAGGGGAGCAGTACTTC CASSYSGTGLGEQYF
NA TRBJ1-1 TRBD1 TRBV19 TGTGCCAGTAGTCCTCCTTCGGGACAGGCGAAACTCACTGAAGCTTTCTTT CASSPPSGQAKLTEAFF